Each of the 13 T cell receptor beta chains below was sequenced from the same sample in a study of CD8 T cells in Susac syndrome. The RNA, roughly 0.5 to 1 ug, was put through reverse transcription using random hexamers. A single record per CDR3 protein comes from TCRdb applying MiXCR to the immunoSEQ multiplex PCR reads. This sample yields about 250,000 distinct CDR3 sequences, of which around 93% are seen a single time; 0.055% to 0.075% belongs to the top ten. The sample was CD4+ T cells from PBMCs. The receptors come from a human donor with multiple sclerosis.

The chain has TRBV10-3 and TRBJ2-6; D is possibly TRBD1 (6 bases). Germline-derived CDR1 and CDR2 are ENHRY and SYGVKD. The CDR3 contains 17 residues. V lost 0 bases and J lost 0, with 9 bases in between. The CDR3 coding sequence is TGTGCCATCAGTGAGTCGACAGGCCGCTCTGGGGCCAACGTCCTGACTTTC. Translating it yields CAISESTGRSGANVLTF.

The chain is built from TRBV5-4 and TRBJ1-6; the D gene is possibly TRBD1 (5 bases). Germline V lookup: CDR1 SGHNT, CDR2 YYREEE (reference sequence). V was clipped by 4 bases and J by 1 base, with 12 bases between them. The CDR3 has 16 amino acids. The CDR3 bases are TGTGCCAGCAGCCCCGGGGGAGGGTCCTATAATTCACCCCTCCACTTT. Residues: CASSPGGGSYNSPLHF.

J is TRBJ1-1 and V is TRBV3-1; tentatively, D is TRBD1 (5 bases). The germline V gene encodes CDR1 LGHDT and CDR2 YNNKEL (reference sequence). Between the trimmed V and J ends, which lost 0 bases and 5 bases, there was a span of 22 bases. There are 18 residues in the CDR3. CDR3 sequence reads: CASSQDQGRVKWGTEAFF. CDR3 DNA: TGTGCCAGCAGCCAAGATCAGGGACGGGTCAAGTGGGGGACTGAAGCTTTCTTT.

This chain links TRBV12-3 or TRBV12-4 with TRBJ1-2; possibly TRBD1 for D (5 bases). CDR3 length: 15 amino acids. Trimming left V 3 bases short and J 8 bases short, with 19 bases between. The CDR3 nucleotides are TGTGCCAGCAGTTTCGGATTGGGACGGGGTGACGGCTACACCTTC. Translated, it gives CASSFGLGRGDGYTF.

The chain recombines TRBV24-1 with TRBJ2-1, with D unresolved. Deletions cut 3 bases from V and 12 bases from J, with 11 bases between. Germline-derived CDR1 and CDR2 are KGHDR and SFDVKD. The CDR3 is 12 amino acids. DNA of the CDR3: TGTGCCACCAGTGATGTGTTGTACAGGCAGTTCTTC. Translated: CATSDVLYRQFF.

The V call is TRBV7-8, the J call TRBJ1-2; D may be TRBD1 (6 bases). With 2 bases removed from V and 7 bases from J, the gap between germline ends came to 11 bases. Germline V gives CDR1 SGHVS, CDR2 FQNEAQ. The CDR3 sequence is 13 residues long. CDR3 region: CASSLLGGVGYTF. CDR3 DNA: TGTGCCAGCAGCTTATTGGGGGGCGTTGGCTACACCTTC. The variable domain in full, completed from reference TRBV7-8 and TRBJ1-2, reads GAGVSQSPRYKVAKRGQDVALRCDPISGHVSLFWYQQALGQGPEFLTYFQNEAQLDKSGLPSDRFFAERPEGSVSTLKIQRTQQEDSAVYLCASSLLGGVGYTFGSGTRLTVV.

This clonotype came up once. The CDR3 DNA is TGCAGCGTTGAAGGGCAGGGGGCTGTCGCTTTCTTT. It translates to CSVEGQGAVAFF. V is TRBV29-1 and J is TRBJ1-1; 8 bases line up with TRBD1. The CDR3 length is 12 residues. CDR1 is SQVTM, CDR2 ANQGSEA, per germline. Unmatched junction bases numbered 6, after V lost 1 base and J lost 11 bases. Full variable domain (outside the CDR3, taken from reference TRBV29-1 and TRBJ1-1): SAVISQKPSRDICQRGTSLTIQCQVDSQVTMMFWYRQQPGQSLTLIATANQGSEATYESGFVIDKFPISRPNLTFSTLTVSNMSPEDSSIYLCSVEGQGAVAFFGQGTRLTVV.

The gene calls are TRBV2 and TRBJ1-2; D is ambiguous. Trimming took 7 bases from V and 4 from J, leaving 16 bases between them. The CDR3 runs 14 residues. CDR1 is SNHLY and CDR2 is FYNNEI in the germline V gene. The CDR3 nucleotides are TGTGCCAGCACCCCGACAAGGACTTCCTATGGCTACACCTTC. It is translated as CASTPTRTSYGYTF.

The rearrangement links TRBV11-2 to TRBJ2-7, with D possibly being TRBD2 (7 bases). This CDR3 spans 15 amino acids. Germline CDR1 reads SGHAT; CDR2 reads FQNNGV. Trimming shortened V by 1 base and J by 4 bases, and 14 bases separated the two germline ends. CDR3: CASSLAMRGPYEQYV. As DNA, the CDR3 is TGTGCCAGCAGCTTAGCCATGCGGGGGCCTTACGAGCAGTACGTC.

The J gene is TRBJ2-1, the V gene TRBV7-9; 8 bases map to TRBD1. This CDR3 has 16 residues. Germline-derived CDR1 and CDR2 are SEHNR and FQNEAQ (reference sequence). The J segment lost 5 bases and the V segment lost 5 bases, leaving 11 bases of the junction unmatched. CDR3 residues: CASSDFPGGGNNEQFF. CDR3 in DNA: TGTGCCAGCAGCGACTTCCCAGGGGGCGGGAACAATGAGCAGTTCTTC. Based on the CDR3 plus reference TRBV7-9 and TRBJ2-1, the full variable domain is DTGVSQNPRHKITKRGQNVTFRCDPISEHNRLYWYRQTLGQGPEFLTYFQNEAQLEKSRLLSDRFSAERPKGSFSTLEIQRTEQGDSAMYLCASSDFPGGGNNEQFFGPGTRLTVL.

The rearrangement links TRBV13 to TRBJ1-5; D gene unclear. The CDR3 length is 13 residues. CDR1 is PRHDT and CDR2 is FYEKMQ in the germline V gene (reference sequence). V was cut by 0 bases and J by 6 bases, with 6 bases left in between. This CDR3 reads CASSLGPGQPQHF. The DNA for the CDR3 is TGTGCCAGCAGCTTAGGCCCCGGTCAGCCCCAGCATTTT.

This clonotype has more than one count but fewer than ten. The V gene is TRBV2, the J gene TRBJ1-4, with D unclear. This CDR3 region has 12 residues. The germline V gene encodes CDR1 SNHLY and CDR2 FYNNEI. V lost 3 bases and J lost 5, with 4 bases in between. This CDR3 is CASSEGNEKLFF. CDR3 bases: TGTGCCAGCAGTGAGGGGAATGAAAAACTGTTTTTT.

This chain connects TRBV7-3 to TRBJ2-1; TRBD1 aligns across 11 bases. This CDR3 region has 14 residues. Germline V gene sequence: CDR1 SGHTA, CDR2 FQGTGA. Germline trimming cut 6 bases from V and 13 bases from J; bases unmatched to any gene: 11. The CDR3 DNA reads as TGTGCCAGCAGTTCCGGGACAGGGGGAATAGAACAGTTCTTC. It codes for CASSSGTGGIEQFF. Full variable domain (outside the CDR3, taken from reference TRBV7-3 and TRBJ2-1): GAGVSQTPSNKVTEKGKYVELRCDPISGHTALYWYRQSLGQGPEFLIYFQGTGAADDSGLPNDRFFAVRPEGSVSTLKIQRTERGDSAVYLCASSSGTGGIEQFFGPGTRLTVL.